These T cell receptor beta chains were read from a single sample in a study of a mutant IDH1 vaccine in newly diagnosed glioma. TCRdb's table, derived via immunoSEQ multiplex PCR, lists solely in-frame clones and lacks some. The table has about 30,000 clones, over 75% seen once. Source: PBMCs, taken from a glioma patient treated with radiotherapy, temozolomide or both. The receptors were sampled from a man aged 30-40 years with glioma. CDR3s include the opening cysteine and the closing phenylalanine or tryptophan. D genes are given only for firm matches. Only part of the rows carry a size: once, few, many, or a class if the clone is expanded.

j_call v_call d_call clone_size cdr3_nt cdr3_aa
TRBJ1-1 TRBV7-8 . . TGTGCCAGCAGCTCCCTCGGGGGGGAGGGCACTGAAGCTTTCTTT CASSSLGGEGTEAFF
TRBJ2-1 TRBV2 . few TGTGCCAGCAGTCTACAGTCCAGGGGGGGCAATGAGCAGTTCTTC CASSLQSRGGNEQFF
TRBJ1-2 TRBV28 TRBD1 few TGTGCCAGCAGTTCCGACAGGGGGCGGGTGGGCTACACCTTC CASSSDRGRVGYTF
TRBJ2-2 TRBV21-1 . . TGTGCCAGCAGCTTTTGGGATCGGGACAGGGACACCGGGGAGCTGTTTTTT CASSFWDRDRDTGELFF
TRBJ2-1 TRBV5-1 . . TGCGCCAGCAGCTTGACAGGTCTTGTTTACAATGAGCAGTTCTTC CASSLTGLVYNEQFF
TRBJ2-5 TRBV13 . . TGTGCCAGCAGCTTCCAGGGACGAGAGACCCAGTACTTC CASSFQGRETQYF
TRBJ2-3 TRBV19 TRBD2 . TGTGCCAGTAGTATGGTGTTACTAGCGGGCACAGATACGCAGTATTTT CASSMVLLAGTDTQYF
TRBJ1-1 TRBV6-5 . . TGTGCCAGCACCCCCTCAACGAGTTTCACTGAAGCTTTCTTT CASTPSTSFTEAFF
TRBJ2-5 TRBV7-9 . . TGTGCCAGCAGCCTCAGGGGTGGCGAGACCCAGTACTTC CASSLRGGETQYF
TRBJ2-1 TRBV5-1 TRBD2 . TGCGCCAGCAGTCAGTCTCTTCGAGGACTAGCGGGAGGGCAGGAGCAGTTCTTC CASSQSLRGLAGGQEQFF
TRBJ1-1 TRBV27 . . TGTGCCAGCAGTACCCAGGACAGGAACACTGAAGCTTTCTTT CASSTQDRNTEAFF
TRBJ1-6 TRBV7-9 . . TGTGCCAGCAGCTCCGGTGCAGGGACCTCCTATAATTCACCCCTCCACTTT CASSSGAGTSYNSPLHF
TRBJ2-3 TRBV5-1 . . TGCGCCAGCAGCACGACCCTCACAGATACGCAGTATTTT CASSTTLTDTQYF
TRBJ2-2 TRBV9 TRBD2 . TGTGCCAGCAGCGTAGAGGGCGGGAGGGAGGCCGGGGAGCTGTTTTTT CASSVEGGREAGELFF
TRBJ1-1 TRBV7-5 . . TGTGTCAGAAGCCTGGGGGGTAGGGCAGGGGTGGGCAGCACTGAAGCTTTCTTT CVRSLGGRAGVGSTEAFF
TRBJ2-1 TRBV6-6 . . TGTGCCAGCAGCCCTACACAGCGTGGTGAGCAGTTCTTC CASSPTQRGEQFF
TRBJ2-1 TRBV7-2 . . TGTGCCAGCAGCTTAGACACCTACAATGAGCAGTTCTTC CASSLDTYNEQFF
TRBJ1-6 TRBV28 TRBD1 . TGTGCCAGCAGTCTACCGGGACAGGGAAATTCACCCCTCCACTTT CASSLPGQGNSPLHF
TRBJ2-6 TRBV30 . . TGTGCCTGGAGCCCGGCCGGCTCTGGGGCCAACGTCCTGACTTTC CAWSPAGSGANVLTF
TRBJ2-1 TRBV27 TRBD2 . TGTGCCAGCAGTTTACTAGCGGGAGCGGACAATGAGCAGTTCTTC CASSLLAGADNEQFF
TRBJ2-1 TRBV7-9 TRBD2 . TGTGCCAGCAGCTTAGCTGCGGGAGGGGATAATGAGCAGTTCTTC CASSLAAGGDNEQFF
TRBJ2-3 TRBV5-1 . . TGCGCCAGCAGCTTGGATTCGGGCACAGATACGCAGTATTTT CASSLDSGTDTQYF
TRBJ2-1 TRBV6-5 TRBD2 . TGTGCCAGCAGACTACTAGCGGCAGCTTACAATGAGCAGTTCTTC CASRLLAAAYNEQFF
TRBJ2-1 TRBV27 . . TGTGCCAGCATCTTAGGATACAATGAGCAGTTCTTC CASILGYNEQFF
TRBJ2-3 TRBV11-2 . . TGTGCCAGCAGCTTAGGACCCACAGATACGCAGTATTTT CASSLGPTDTQYF
TRBJ1-1 TRBV5-8 TRBD1 . TGTGCCAGCAGAAGACAGGGGACGAACACTGAAGCTTTCTTT CASRRQGTNTEAFF
TRBJ2-7 TRBV15 TRBD1 . TGTGCCACCAGCAGAGCTGGACAGGGCTACGAGCAGTACTTC CATSRAGQGYEQYF
TRBJ2-1 TRBV2 . . TGTGCCAGCAGTGACGACTCGAGCTCCTACAATGAGCAGTTCTTC CASSDDSSSYNEQFF
TRBJ2-7 TRBV6-1 . . TGTGCCAGCAGTGATGTCTGGCAGGTGGAGCAGTACTTC CASSDVWQVEQYF
TRBJ1-6 TRBV2 . . TGTGCCAGCAGTGTTAGGCTCCCTAAAAATTCACCCCTCCACTTT CASSVRLPKNSPLHF
TRBJ2-7 TRBV28 TRBD2 . TGTGCCAGCAGTTCAACGGGGGGAGTCTACGAGCAGTACTTC CASSSTGGVYEQYF
TRBJ2-1 TRBV27 . . TGTGCCAGCAGTTTCCTAGGACTCCTCAATGAGCAGTTCTTC CASSFLGLLNEQFF
TRBJ1-5 TRBV19 . . TGTGCCAGTAGTCCAGAAGGACGGGTCAATCAGCCCCAGCATTTT CASSPEGRVNQPQHF
TRBJ1-2 TRBV5-1 TRBD1 . TGCGCCAGCAGCCTAGGGGACAGGAGCCAATTCGGCTACACCTTC CASSLGDRSQFGYTF
TRBJ2-4 TRBV7-2 TRBD1 . TGTGCCAGCAGCTTAGAGTCTCCCGGGACAGGGGGCTTGAACATTCAGTACTTC CASSLESPGTGGLNIQYF